The TCR beta chain under discussion was sequenced for a study of T cells after yellow fever vaccination (dated by TCRdb to between 2018 and 2021). Background on the whole study: The SMART-Seq v4 Ultra Low Input RNA kit was used to prepare libraries from fractions with low cell numbers. Two healthy male donors made up the cohort, one aged 18 to 30 years and the other aged 30 to 40 years. Blood was drawn at multiple timepoints before and after primary and secondary immunization, with bulk PBMC replicates and cell subsets isolated. Bulk TCR alpha and beta repertoires were sequenced longitudinally to track T-cell clones before and after primary and booster YFV17D yellow fever vaccination.

Remarks on this clonotype: Its antigen is unknown. No per-base quality is available; no much larger clone lies one base away.

The V end loses 4 bases and the J end loses 9 bases, and a stretch of 17 bases separates them. The CDR3, from cysteine to phenylalanine, totals 13 residues. Only CDR3 DNA remains: 39 bases, in frame from the first base. The germline V gene gives CDR1 as SGHRS and CDR2 as YFSETQ. The full study reports these points: The secondary T-cell response was found to be weaker but faster than the primary response, with a peak reached on day 5 rather than on day 15. The study included only two donors, which limits how far the findings can be generalized. Computational filtering was required because FACS-sorted repertoires could contain abundant contaminating clonotypes from the bulk population. A small fraction of clonotypes showed up in both the CD4 and CD8 compartments, probably as a result of convergent recombination. After the booster, most clones that had expanded after primary vaccination were detected again (almost 97% of CD4 and roughly 86% of CD8), suggesting broad maintenance of memory.

The sequencer listed for this sample is Illumina NovaSeq 6000. TCR cDNA was synthesized by 5'RACE template switching, through which a universal primer site and unique molecular identifiers were introduced. Priming of cDNA synthesis was performed from both the TCR alpha and TCR beta constant segments. Library amplification used two PCR steps, and the second PCR step added sample barcodes and sequencing adapters. Sequencing of libraries was done on Illumina HiSeq 2500 (2x100 bp) or NovaSeq (2x150 bp). In the original analysis: Demultiplexing of reads and collapsing into UMI consensus sequences were performed with MIGEC, and V(D)J alignment was carried out with MiXCR. Vaccine-responding clonotypes were identified with edgeR using replicate PBMC samples, with FDR below 0.01 and a log2 fold change above 5 up to day 15 being required. Each bulk clonotype received a CD4 or CD8 identity based on whether the sequenced CD4 or CD8 repertoire contained that clonotype at higher abundance. TCRdb applied fastp at Q25 and MiXCR to the public reads, then kept only in-frame beta chains. Rows with a matching CDR3 protein are joined into one entry that keeps the most common DNA and genes. These V and J calls rely on TCRdb rather than the paper's analysis. The sample profile shows fewer than 450,000 distinct CDR3 sequences; around 4.1% of them were found once. Less than 25% of the sample is held by the ten biggest clonotypes.

Taken with the paper, the label for treatment or condition translates to: live attenuated yellow fever vaccine strain. At each blood-draw timepoint, two biological replicates of bulk PBMCs were collected. A standard Ficoll-Paque protocol was used to isolate PBMCs from peripheral blood. RNA was extracted with TriZol from bulk PBMCs, CD4 and CD8 fractions, and dextramer-positive and dextramer-negative fractions. The sample consisted of PBMCs, taken 5 days after the yellow fever booster vaccination. The chain joins TRBV5-1 to TRBJ2-7; the D segment might be TRBD1 or TRBD2, since each matches 6 bases. This receptor was obtained from a man younger than 35 who received the YFV17D yellow fever vaccine. CDR3 loop: CASSRRGDRTQYF. At the DNA level, the sequence is TGCGCCAGCAGCCGGAGGGGGGATCGAACGCAGTACTTC.